Presented here are 13 T cell receptor beta chains from one specimen sequenced in a study of CXCR3-negative and CXCR3-positive naive CD8 T cells. The study, taken as a whole, reports: CXCR3-expressing naive cells carried TRB CDR3s more hydrophobic than those of CXCR3-negative naive cells.

5' RACE with UMI labels generated the TRB cDNA libraries. TCRdb re-called the 5' RACE reads; one entry per CDR3 protein, DNA not given. The sample's table shows about 150,000 distinct CDR3 sequences. No cognate antigen is known for these TCRs. The sample comprised naive CXCR3+ CD8+ T cells from blood. Subset in this sample: CD45RO-CCR7+CD27+CD95- naive CD8+ T cells expressing CXCR3 (TNR3+). These receptors were obtained from a human donor in good health. Some clones in this sample may be carry-over from other donors' samples.

V gene TRBV4-2 combines with J gene TRBJ1-2. The CDR3 runs 15 residues. Germline CDR1 and CDR2: LGHNA and YNFKEQ. The CDR3 is CASSQDGYTNYGYTF.

The V gene is TRBV6-4, the J gene TRBJ2-2; TCRdb proposes TRBD2, but this gene call is untestable without DNA. The length of the CDR3 is 16 residues. From germline, CDR1 is MRHNA and CDR2 SNTAGT. The CDR3 region is CASSLSGGADTGELFF.

The chain uses TRBV12-3 or TRBV12-4 and TRBJ2-7. The CDR3 extends over 13 amino acids. The CDR3 sequence is CASSLAYVGEQYF.

The rearrangement links TRBV23-1 to TRBJ2-3; the D call from TCRdb, TRBD2, cannot be confirmed without DNA. TRBV23-1 is an ORF for which the function is uncertain. The CDR3 contains 17 residues. The CDR3 is CASSVCWEAASTDTQYF.

The chain links TRBV28 to TRBJ2-2; without DNA, the TCRdb call of TRBD2 cannot be checked. Looked up from germline, CDR1 is MDHEN and CDR2 is SYDVKM. The length of the CDR3 is 17 residues. The chain's CDR3 is CASSFVTSGTNTGELFF.

This sequence joins TRBV5-1 and TRBJ2-1. CDR3 length equals 15 residues. Germline CDR1 and CDR2: SGHRS and YFSETQ. The CDR3 region is CASSLVGGSYNEQFF.

The chain couples TRBV15 to TRBJ1-1; TCRdb's D gene call, TRBD1, goes unchecked for lack of DNA. The CDR3 is 13 residues long. The germline CDR1 and CDR2 sequences are LNHNV and YYDKDF (reference sequence). The CDR3 is CATSRDRGAEAFF.

The chain is built from TRBV28 and TRBJ1-2. The CDR3 is 13 residues long. Germline V gene sequence: CDR1 MDHEN, CDR2 SYDVKM. The CDR3 loop is CASSFLANYGYTF.

The chain carries TRBV29-1 and TRBJ1-1. Per the germline V gene, CDR1 is SQVTM and CDR2 is ANQGSEA. CDR3 length: 11 amino acids. The CDR3: CSVAGATEAFF. The variable domain in full, with the rest retrieved from reference TRBV29-1 and TRBJ1-1, is SAVISQKPSRDICQRGTSLTIQCQVDSQVTMMFWYRQQPGQSLTLIATANQGSEATYESGFVIDKFPISRPNLTFSTLTVSNMSPEDSSIYLCSVAGATEAFFGQGTRLTVV.

The chain uses TRBV7-2 and TRBJ2-7; TCRdb lists TRBD2, though no DNA is available to test this call. This CDR3 has 17 amino acids. Germline assignment: CDR1 SGHTA and CDR2 FQGNSA. The CDR3 region is CASSWGEEGGATYEQYF.

This chain uses TRBV7-6 with TRBJ2-5. The germline CDR1 and CDR2 sequences are SGHVS and FNYEAQ. This CDR3 has 14 amino acids. This chain's CDR3 is CASSLRAYQETKYF.

The chain is built from TRBV7-9 and TRBJ2-1; the TCRdb call, TRBD2, lacks DNA for checking. Germline values: CDR1 SEHNR, CDR2 FQNEAQ (reference sequence). The CDR3 is 15 amino acids. The CDR3 is CASSQSGGRVNEQFF.

The gene calls are TRBV14 and TRBJ2-1; TCRdb selects TRBD1, and the lack of DNA leaves this call unchecked. The length of the CDR3 is 17 residues. Germline CDR1 SGHDN, CDR2 FVKESK. CDR3 in amino acids: CASSQEGPGGSGGEQFF.